This is a list of T cell receptor beta chains from one sample in a study of shared clonotypes between healthy human individuals. Produced via immunoSEQ multiplex PCR; TCRdb's table is partial and in-frame only. The repertoire consists of more than 2 million clones, with over 85% occurring once and the leading ten covering more than 1.5%. The sequenced sample consisted of naive CD8+ T cells from PBMCs. Source of these receptors: a man between 18 and 35 years old in good health. Some clones in this sample may be carry-over from other donors' samples. Each CDR3 is given without its conserved first and last residue. Each record gives: V gene, D gene, CDR3 protein. D genes are given only for firm matches.

V: TRBV28; D: .; CDR3: ASSYRRGNEAF
V: TRBV7-3; D: .; CDR3: ASSLRGDNEQF
V: TRBV6-9; D: .; CDR3: ASSFCVAKNIQY
V: TRBV7-3; D: TRBD2; CDR3: ASRPSGVSTDTQY
V: TRBV5-6; D: .; CDR3: ASSFGVYEQY
V: TRBV29-1; D: .; CDR3: SVEDSYNEQF
V: TRBV28; D: .; CDR3: ASSFGQGEKLF
V: TRBV7-8; D: TRBD2; CDR3: ASSSQRDPSYNEQF
V: TRBV27; D: TRBD1; CDR3: ASSLSGTGVEQY
V: TRBV7-3; D: .; CDR3: ASSQPPDTQY
V: TRBV18; D: TRBD2; CDR3: ASSPSRLAGVDEQY
V: TRBV5-4; D: .; CDR3: ASSPDHINQY
V: TRBV28; D: TRBD1; CDR3: ASSATGMFNEKLF
V: TRBV4-2; D: .; CDR3: ASSQAYGGSSYEQY
V: TRBV4-2; D: .; CDR3: ASSHPRGWGDTEAF
V: TRBV7-9; D: TRBD1; CDR3: ASSLVRPQGSENT
V: TRBV7-3; D: .; CDR3: ASSLIRQVVNTEAF
V: TRBV29-1; D: .; CDR3: SVETLGRANTGELF
V: TRBV7-9; D: TRBD1; CDR3: ASSDRTGPNQPQH
V: TRBV5-1; D: .; CDR3: ASSLALAGVSGANVLT
V: TRBV6-6; D: .; CDR3: ASTGGNSYEQY
V: TRBV5-1; D: TRBD1; CDR3: ASSPGTGDTGELF
V: TRBV6-1; D: .; CDR3: ASSIVGGTF
V: TRBV27; D: .; CDR3: ASCPGLSSYNEQF
V: TRBV29-1; D: TRBD2; CDR3: SVEASGLALMEQF
V: TRBV28; D: TRBD2; CDR3: ASRPASGRVITDTQY
V: TRBV9; D: .; CDR3: ASSVSGVVPEAF
V: TRBV28; D: .; CDR3: ASSLKSGPSSYEQY
V: TRBV9; D: .; CDR3: ASGRLLGDYEQY
V: TRBV5-1; D: .; CDR3: ASSLGPGAEWY
V: TRBV19; D: TRBD2; CDR3: ASSGLAGGPQY
V: TRBV19; D: .; CDR3: ASSLLPGSDTQY
V: TRBV19; D: TRBD2; CDR3: ASSMGASGRTNNEQF
V: TRBV27; D: .; CDR3: ASSFYRDSYEQY
V: TRBV14; D: TRBD2; CDR3: ASSPGGEGAKNIQY
V: TRBV7-8; D: TRBD1; CDR3: ASSLVARQGGYGYT
V: TRBV7-8; D: TRBD2; CDR3: ASSGGTGGSETQY
V: TRBV6-5; D: .; CDR3: ASSYSGTGELF
V: TRBV7-9; D: .; CDR3: ASSSTVRVAYNEQF
V: TRBV11-2; D: .; CDR3: ASSKVGNGAGLAKNIQY
V: TRBV6-1; D: TRBD2; CDR3: ASRDIAGWAREQY
V: TRBV25-1; D: .; CDR3: ASSEVGGKPSYEQY
V: TRBV27; D: .; CDR3: ASSFSGNYGYT